This record concerns one T cell receptor (beta chain) sequence. The data originate from a study of response to subunit inactivated influenza vaccine. The V gene end was trimmed by 1 base and the J gene end by 3 bases; junction bases not matched to a gene: 5. The CDR3 consists of 16 residues. Germline CDR1 reads MNHEY; CDR2 reads SMNVEV (reference sequence). TCRdb re-called the RT-PCR reads with MiXCR, one entry per CDR3 protein. The top ten hold less than 4% of the sample, which has around 530,000 distinct CDR3 sequences, 16% seen once. Sequenced material: CD4+ T cells sorted from PBMCs, taken roughly 24 months after vaccination. This TCR was sampled from a man aged 50 to 69 who received an inactivated influenza vaccine. V usage is TRBV27 and J usage is TRBJ2-5; 10 bases map to TRBD1. CDR3 loop: CASSLLGQGTEETQYF. In DNA, the CDR3 is TGTGCCAGCAGTTTATTGGGACAGGGGACGGAAGAGACCCAGTACTTC.